This passage covers 27 T cell receptor beta chains from one sample sequenced in a study of T cells after yellow fever vaccination. TCRdb processed the 5' RACE reads anew with MiXCR; each CDR3 protein has one entry. The table has more than 350,000 distinct CDR3 sequences, around 10% seen once. The sequenced sample was PBMCs, obtained on the day of the first yellow fever vaccination. The source is a man aged 18 to 29 who received the YFV17D yellow fever vaccine.

V and J are TRBV4-3 and TRBJ1-2; the D is unclear. The CDR3 has 15 residues. Trimming cost V 0 bases and J 4 bases, with 12 bases left between them. Germline CDR1 and CDR2: LGHNA and YSLEER. CDR3 coding DNA: TGCGCCAGCAGCCAAGAGGCTCATATCGTCTATGGCTACACCTTC. Protein product: CASSQEAHIVYGYTF.

This clonotype was detected only a few times. V is TRBV5-6 and J is TRBJ2-2, with 9 bases fitting TRBD1. From germline, CDR1 is SGHDT and CDR2 YYEEEE. V shed 4 bases, J shed 5 bases, and the junction held 9 bases outside the gene matches. This CDR3 comprises 16 residues. CDR3 nucleotide sequence: TGTGCCAGCAGCGGGGGACAGGGCCGATGGACCGGGGAGCTGTTTTTT. Its translation is CASSGGQGRWTGELFF.

The chain carries TRBV19 and TRBJ2-7; D ambiguous. The V end lost 5 bases, the J end lost 0 bases, and 11 bases lay between the germline ends. The CDR3 contains 14 residues. Germline-derived CDR1 and CDR2 are LNHDA and SQIVND (reference sequence). The CDR3 nucleotides read TGTGCCAGTAGTTTCCAGGCTGACTCCTACGAGCAGTACTTC. Amino acids: CASSFQADSYEQYF.

The rearrangement uses TRBV6-5 and TRBJ1-1; D not resolved. Germline-derived CDR1 and CDR2 are MNHEY and SVGAGI. CDR3 size: 15 residues. The V gene lost 4 bases and the J gene lost 3 bases, with 15 bases spanning the gap. CDR3 coding DNA: TGTGCCAGCAGTTCTCCGGATATTGGGGACACTGAAGCTTTCTTT. It specifies CASSSPDIGDTEAFF.

This clonotype came up a few times. The chain links TRBV20-1 to TRBJ1-6; D call uncertain. This CDR3 comprises 15 residues. Deletions cut 0 bases from V and 2 bases from J, with 8 bases between. The germline CDR1 and CDR2 sequences are DFQATT and SNEGSKA (reference sequence). The CDR3 DNA reads TGCAGTGCTAGAGAACCGGTGCCCTATAATTCACCCCTCCACTTT. It is translated as CSAREPVPYNSPLHF.

This clonotype came up a few times. J is TRBJ2-1 and V is TRBV7-6, with 8 bases lining up with TRBD2. The CDR3 is made up of 15 amino acids. Germline values: CDR1 SGHVS, CDR2 FNYEAQ. The V segment lost 1 base and the J segment 7 bases; nucleotides outside the gene matches: 6. The CDR3 region is CASSLEAGGWNEQFF. The CDR3 DNA sequence: TGTGCCAGCAGCTTAGAGGCGGGGGGTTGGAATGAGCAGTTCTTC.

This clonotype has only a few counts. The chain recombines TRBV7-2 with TRBJ2-1, with TRBD2 matching 9 bases. J was trimmed by 4 bases and V by 1 base; bases with no gene match: 5. The CDR3 contains 16 residues. Looked up from germline, CDR1 is SGHTA and CDR2 is FQGNSA. The CDR3 loop reads CASSLGPLAGYNEQFF. CDR3 in DNA: TGTGCCAGCAGCTTAGGTCCCCTAGCGGGGTACAATGAGCAGTTCTTC. The full variable domain, completed using reference TRBV7-2 and TRBJ2-1, is GAGVSQSPSNKVTEKGKDVELRCDPISGHTALYWYRQSLGQGLEFLIYFQGNSAPDKSGLPSDRFSAERTGGSVSTLTIQRTQQEDSAVYLCASSLGPLAGYNEQFFGPGTRLTVL.

This CDR3 is CASSGTGSGSSYNEQFF. The CDR3 DNA sequence: TGCGCCAGCAGCGGGACGGGTAGCGGAAGCTCCTACAATGAGCAGTTCTTC. The J gene is TRBJ2-1, the V gene TRBV5-1, with D possibly TRBD2 on 6 matching bases. Trimming removed 4 bases at V and 0 bases at J, with 17 bases between. Germline V lookup: CDR1 SGHRS, CDR2 YFSETQ. There are 17 residues in the CDR3.

The chain has TRBV29-1 and TRBJ1-1, with a tentative D call TRBD1 (5 bases). This CDR3 comprises 14 residues. Germline loops: CDR1 SQVTM, CDR2 ANQGSEA. Trimming pared 6 bases from V and 4 bases from J, leaving 18 bases between. This chain's CDR3 is CSVHRWRGSTEAFF. In DNA form, the CDR3 reads TGCAGCGTGCACAGGTGGCGAGGGAGCACTGAAGCTTTCTTT.

The chain has TRBV4-3 and TRBJ1-1; D is ambiguous. CDR1 is LGHNA and CDR2 is YSLEER in the germline V gene. This CDR3 region has 13 residues. Trimming shortened V by 5 bases and J by 4 bases, and 11 bases separated the two germline ends. In DNA form, the CDR3 reads TGCGCCAGCAGCGAAAGAAGTGGCACTGAAGCTTTCTTT. Amino acid sequence: CASSERSGTEAFF.

This clonotype was seen a handful of times. This chain links TRBV4-2 with TRBJ1-1, with no clear D. The V end lost 3 bases, the J end lost 4 bases, and 24 bases lay between the germline ends. There are 18 residues in the CDR3. CDR1 LGHNA and CDR2 YNFKEQ come from the germline V gene. CDR3 loop: CASSQEIPRRAAGTEAFF. In DNA form, the CDR3 reads TGTGCCAGCAGCCAGGAAATCCCCAGGCGCGCGGCTGGCACTGAAGCTTTCTTT.

This chain joins TRBV2 and TRBJ1-1, with D tentatively TRBD1 (5 bases). Between the trimmed V and J ends, which lost 8 bases and 1 base, there was a span of 11 bases. The germline V gene has CDR1 SNHLY and CDR2 FYNNEI. The CDR3 runs to 13 residues. CDR3 bases: TGTGCCAGCCCGGGGGTGAGGAACACTGAAGCTTTCTTT. Its translation is CASPGVRNTEAFF.

This clonotype was detected a few times. The gene calls are TRBV11-1 and TRBJ2-4, with D maybe TRBD1 (7 bases). The V gene lost 5 bases and the J gene lost 4 bases, with 21 bases spanning the gap. The CDR3 runs to 17 residues. Per the germline V gene, CDR1 is SGHAT and CDR2 is FQDESV (reference sequence). Here the CDR3 DNA reads TGTGCCAGCAGCCCAAAGCCCCGTCCAGGGGGGAAAAACATTCAGTACTTC. It encodes CASSPKPRPGGKNIQYF.

The chain recombines TRBV2 with TRBJ1-6; no reliable D call. Germline V CDR1 and CDR2: SNHLY, FYNNEI. The CDR3 contains 12 residues. V was clipped by 5 bases and J by 13 bases, with 12 bases between them. CDR3: CASSQSIGPLHF. The DNA of the CDR3 is TGTGCCAGCAGTCAGTCAATCGGCCCCCTCCACTTT.

The V call is TRBV5-6, the J call TRBJ2-5, with 10 bases fitting TRBD1. There are 16 residues in the CDR3. In germline, CDR1 is SGHDT, CDR2 YYEEEE. V gave up 4 bases and J gave up 3 bases; unmatched junction bases: 9. CDR3 DNA sequence: TGTGCCAGCAGCCCCCTTGGTGGGACAGGGGAAGAGACCCAGTACTTC. Its protein is CASSPLGGTGEETQYF.

This clonotype was seen only a few times. The CDR3 loop reads CASSPRRADSPLHF. The CDR3 DNA follows: TGTGCCAGCAGCCCCCGGAGGGCGGATTCACCCCTCCACTTT. The chain joins TRBV3-1 to TRBJ1-6, with D uncertain. Germline V lookup: CDR1 LGHDT, CDR2 YNNKEL (reference sequence). This CDR3 has 14 amino acids. With 4 bases removed from V and 8 bases from J, the gap between germline ends came to 12 bases. The full variable domain, rest sourced from reference TRBV3-1 and TRBJ1-6, is DTAVSQTPKYLVTQMGNDKSIKCEQNLGHDTMYWYKQDSKKFLKIMFSYNNKELIINETVPNRFSPKSPDKAHLNLHINSLELGDSAVYFCASSPRRADSPLHFGNGTRLTVT.

The CDR3 nucleotides read TGTGCCAGCAGCCCGAGCGGGACAGAATCGGGCAATGAGCAGTTCTTC. This sequence encodes CASSPSGTESGNEQFF. The genes are TRBV7-3 and TRBJ2-1; D might be TRBD1 or TRBD2, each matching 7 bases. CDR3 length: 16 residues. The V gene lost 5 bases and the J gene lost 6 bases, with 20 bases spanning the gap. Germline-derived CDR1 and CDR2 are SGHTA and FQGTGA.

The chain joins TRBV5-1 to TRBJ2-3; 12 bases are a match to TRBD2. CDR1 is SGHRS and CDR2 is YFSETQ in the germline V gene. Trimming removed 4 bases from V and 2 bases from J; junction bases left unmatched: 5. This CDR3 comprises 16 residues. CDR3 in DNA: TGCGCCAGCAGCACAGGACTAGCGGGGATCACAGATACGCAGTATTTT. Translating it yields CASSTGLAGITDTQYF.

The genes are TRBV24-1 and TRBJ2-1; a possible D gene is TRBD1 (6 bases). Per germline, CDR1 KGHDR and CDR2 SFDVKD. V lost 5 bases and J 2 bases, leaving 18 bases between the germline ends. This CDR3 contains 17 residues. The CDR3 protein is CATSASLKQGPYNEQFF. The CDR3 DNA reads as TGTGCCACCAGTGCTTCTCTGAAACAGGGTCCCTACAATGAGCAGTTCTTC.

This clonotype has just a few counts. The genes are TRBV20-1 and TRBJ2-1; 7 nucleotides match TRBD1. V dropped 3 bases and J dropped 7; count of bases not matched to a gene: 12. The CDR3 has 15 residues. Germline V gene sequence: CDR1 DFQATT, CDR2 SNEGSKA (reference sequence). DNA of the CDR3: TGCAGTGCTAGTGCCATCACAGGGGAGTGGAATGAGCAGTTCTTC. As protein: CSASAITGEWNEQFF.

The CDR3 protein is CASSLIEGETQYF. The CDR3 DNA reads TGTGCCAGCAGCTTAATTGAGGGAGAGACCCAGTACTTC. This sequence joins TRBV7-3 and TRBJ2-5; TRBD2 might be the D (5 bases). The CDR3 extends over 13 amino acids. V was clipped by 1 base and J by 4 bases, with 7 bases between them. CDR1 is SGHTA and CDR2 is FQGTGA in the germline V gene.

This clonotype showed up just a few times. The rearrangement joins TRBV20-1 to TRBJ1-1, with TRBD1 matching over 7 bases. The ends lost 5 bases at V and 4 bases at J; junction bases unmatched: 7. CDR1 is DFQATT and CDR2 is SNEGSKA in the germline V gene (reference sequence). The CDR3 consists of 13 residues. Here the CDR3 reads CSAHRGWGTEAFF. The CDR3 region has the DNA TGCAGTGCTCACAGGGGATGGGGCACTGAAGCTTTCTTT.

This clonotype was counted between two and nine times. The CDR3 nucleotides read TGTGCCAGTAGTATTTCCCTGGCAGCGGGCTATGGCTACACCTTC. It is translated as CASSISLAAGYGYTF. V and J are TRBV19 and TRBJ1-2; no reliable D call. CDR1 LNHDA and CDR2 SQIVND come from the germline V gene (reference sequence). The CDR3 consists of 15 residues. V lost 3 bases and J 4 bases, leaving 15 bases between the germline ends.

The chain recombines TRBV6-5 with TRBJ1-5, with no clear D. The CDR3 is 17 amino acids. Germline V gene lookup returns CDR1 MNHEY and CDR2 SVGAGI. V was clipped by 2 bases and J by 2 bases, with 16 bases between them. CDR3 nucleotide sequence: TGTGCCAGCAGTTACGTATTGTATCCTGAGGGCAATCAGCCCCAGCATTTT. It is translated as CASSYVLYPEGNQPQHF.

This clonotype was counted only a few times. This chain joins TRBV19 and TRBJ2-1; D possibly matches TRBD1 or TRBD2 (5 bases each). Germline values: CDR1 LNHDA, CDR2 SQIVND (reference sequence). The V end lost 10 bases, the J end lost 5 bases, and 12 bases lay between the germline ends. The CDR3 loop spans 12 amino acids. CDR3 bases: TGTGCCACCACGGGGCTAAACAATGAGCAGTTCTTC. It yields the protein CATTGLNNEQFF.

The rearrangement links TRBV20-1 to TRBJ2-2, with a tentative D call TRBD2 (6 bases). V shed 3 bases and J shed 5 bases, with 13 bases lying between them. This CDR3 has 14 residues. Germline V gene lookup returns CDR1 DFQATT and CDR2 SNEGSKA (reference sequence). The CDR3 DNA is TGCAGTGCTAGTCAGCGGGCGATGACCGGGGAGCTGTTTTTT. Amino acid sequence: CSASQRAMTGELFF.

This clonotype was seen more than once but under ten times. V and J are TRBV20-1 and TRBJ2-1; D gene unclear. CDR3 size: 12 residues. V was cut by 5 bases and J by 6 bases, with 11 bases left in between. Germline loops: CDR1 DFQATT, CDR2 SNEGSKA (reference sequence). The CDR3 sequence: CSASGRVNEQFF. The CDR3 DNA reads as TGCAGTGCTTCCGGTCGGGTCAATGAGCAGTTCTTC.